This T cell receptor beta chain was identified during a study of T cell changes during pregnancy in multiple sclerosis. This CDR3 has 15 residues. CDR1 and CDR2 (germline): SGDLS, YYNGEE. With 1 base removed from V and 2 bases from J, the gap between germline ends came to 10 bases. TCRdb keeps only in-frame clones here, not all; method: immunoSEQ multiplex PCR. The sample records about 74,000 clones, roughly 90% being singletons. This TCR was sampled from a female donor with multiple sclerosis, enrolled in a pregnancy study. The sample here was peripheral blood, taken in the third trimester of pregnancy. This sequence joins TRBV9 and TRBJ2-1; TRBD2 might be the D (6 bases). For the CDR3, the DNA is TGTGCCAGCAGCGTAAACGGGGGTACCTACAATGAGCAGTTCTTC. Its translation: CASSVNGGTYNEQFF. Filled out from reference TRBV9 and TRBJ2-1, the complete variable domain reads DSGVTQTPKHLITATGQRVTLRCSPRSGDLSVYWYQQSLDQGLQFLIQYYNGEERAKGNILERFSAQQFPDLHSELNLSSLELGDSALYFCASSVNGGTYNEQFFGPGTRLTVL.